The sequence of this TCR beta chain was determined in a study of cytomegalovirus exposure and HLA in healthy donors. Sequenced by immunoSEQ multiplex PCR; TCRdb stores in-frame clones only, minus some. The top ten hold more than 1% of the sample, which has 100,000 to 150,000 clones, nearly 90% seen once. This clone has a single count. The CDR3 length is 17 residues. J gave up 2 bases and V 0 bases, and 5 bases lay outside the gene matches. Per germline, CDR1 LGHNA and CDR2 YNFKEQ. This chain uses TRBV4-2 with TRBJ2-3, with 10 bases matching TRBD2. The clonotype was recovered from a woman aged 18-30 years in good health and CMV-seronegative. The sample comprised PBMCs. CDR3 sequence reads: CASSQDNLAGDTDTQYF. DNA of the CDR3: TGTGCCAGCAGCCAAGACAACCTAGCGGGGGACACAGATACGCAGTATTTT.